What follows are 5 T cell receptor beta chains derived from one specimen sequenced in a study of cytomegalovirus exposure and HLA in healthy donors. The PCR was carried out with 60 Vbeta primers and 13 Jbeta primers. TCRdb's copy holds only in-frame clones and misses some; the assay was immunoSEQ multiplex PCR. This table holds fewer than 120,000 clones, roughly 80% found once. Sequenced material: PBMCs. Receptor source: a man aged 25 to 40 in good health and CMV-seropositive.

This rearrangement joins TRBV25-1 to TRBJ2-4; 7 bases map to TRBD1. The germline gives CDR1 MGHDK, CDR2 SYGVNS. V dropped 5 bases and J dropped 1; count of bases not matched to a gene: 5. The CDR3 contains 15 residues. The DNA of the CDR3 is TGTGCCAGCAGTTCGATGGACAGGGCCAAAAACATTCAGTACTTC. The encoded protein is CASSSMDRAKNIQYF.

The gene calls are TRBV19 and TRBJ2-7, with 10 bases lining up with TRBD1. The CDR3 has 15 residues. The J segment lost 5 bases and the V segment lost 3 bases, leaving 7 bases of the junction unmatched. CDR1 and CDR2 from the germline V gene are LNHDA and SQIVND (reference sequence). The DNA of the CDR3 is TGTGCCAGTAGTATTGGCGGGACAGGGGACGACGAGCAGTACTTC. Translating gives CASSIGGTGDDEQYF.

This sequence joins TRBV29-1 and TRBJ2-2, with 7 bases matching TRBD2. V trimming: 6 bases; J trimming: 7 bases; junction bases outside the gene matches: 17. Germline values: CDR1 SQVTM, CDR2 ANQGSEA. The CDR3 spans 16 residues. The DNA for the CDR3 is TGCAGCGTACCAGGGCGGGCTAGCGGTTTGGGCGGGGAGCTGTTTTTT. This gives the protein CSVPGRASGLGGELFF.

J is TRBJ1-2 and V is TRBV7-9; D possibly corresponds to TRBD1 (6 bases). The CDR3 runs to 13 residues. Germline V CDR1 and CDR2: SEHNR, FQNEAQ (reference sequence). The V end lost 5 bases, the J end lost 8 bases, and 15 bases lay between the germline ends. DNA for the CDR3: TGTGCCAGCAGCCTTATACAGGGCGGAGGCTACACCTTC. As protein: CASSLIQGGGYTF.

CDR3 residues: CASSITRDIQETQYF. DNA of the CDR3: TGTGCCAGCAGCATTACCCGGGACATCCAAGAGACCCAGTACTTC. The chain combines TRBV25-1 with TRBJ2-5; perhaps TRBD1 as D (6 bases). CDR1 and CDR2 (germline): MGHDK, SYGVNS. V shed 6 bases and J shed 1 base, with 15 bases lying between them. The CDR3 totals 15 residues.